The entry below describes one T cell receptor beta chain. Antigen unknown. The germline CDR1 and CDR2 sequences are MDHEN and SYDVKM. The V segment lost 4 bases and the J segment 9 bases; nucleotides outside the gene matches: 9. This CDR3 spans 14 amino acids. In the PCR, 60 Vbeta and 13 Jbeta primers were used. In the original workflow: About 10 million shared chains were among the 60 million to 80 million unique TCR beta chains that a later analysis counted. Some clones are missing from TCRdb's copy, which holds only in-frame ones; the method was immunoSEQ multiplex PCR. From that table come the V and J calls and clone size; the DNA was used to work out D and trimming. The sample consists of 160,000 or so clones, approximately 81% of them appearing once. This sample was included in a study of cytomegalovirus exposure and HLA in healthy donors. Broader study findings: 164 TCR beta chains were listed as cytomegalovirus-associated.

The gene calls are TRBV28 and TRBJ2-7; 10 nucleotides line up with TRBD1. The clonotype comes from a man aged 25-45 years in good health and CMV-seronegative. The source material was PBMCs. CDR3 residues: CASSSYATGGVQYF. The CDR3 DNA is TGTGCCAGCAGTTCTTATGCGACAGGGGGCGTGCAGTACTTC.